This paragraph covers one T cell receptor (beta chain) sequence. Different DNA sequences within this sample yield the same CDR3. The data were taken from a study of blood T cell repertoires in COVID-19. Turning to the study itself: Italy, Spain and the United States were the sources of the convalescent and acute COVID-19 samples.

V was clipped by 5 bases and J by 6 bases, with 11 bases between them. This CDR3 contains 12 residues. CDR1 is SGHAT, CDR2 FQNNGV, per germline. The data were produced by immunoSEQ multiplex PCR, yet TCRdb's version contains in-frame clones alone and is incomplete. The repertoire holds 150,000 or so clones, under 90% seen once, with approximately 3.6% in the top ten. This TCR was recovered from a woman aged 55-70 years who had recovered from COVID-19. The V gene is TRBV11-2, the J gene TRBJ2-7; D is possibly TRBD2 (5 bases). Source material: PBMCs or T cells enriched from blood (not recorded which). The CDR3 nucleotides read TGTGCCAGCAGCGTTGGACTCGCCGAGCAGTACTTC. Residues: CASSVGLAEQYF.